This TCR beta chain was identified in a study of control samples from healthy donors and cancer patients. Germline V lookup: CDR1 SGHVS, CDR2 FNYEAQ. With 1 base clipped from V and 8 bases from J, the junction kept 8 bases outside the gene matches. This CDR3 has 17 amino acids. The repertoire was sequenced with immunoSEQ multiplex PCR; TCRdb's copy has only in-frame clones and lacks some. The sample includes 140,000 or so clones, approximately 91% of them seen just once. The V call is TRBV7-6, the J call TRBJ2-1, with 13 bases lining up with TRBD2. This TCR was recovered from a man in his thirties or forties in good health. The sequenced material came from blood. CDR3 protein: CASSLDTSGGAEDEQFF. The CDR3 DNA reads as TGTGCCAGCAGCTTAGATACTAGCGGGGGGGCAGAGGATGAGCAGTTCTTC.